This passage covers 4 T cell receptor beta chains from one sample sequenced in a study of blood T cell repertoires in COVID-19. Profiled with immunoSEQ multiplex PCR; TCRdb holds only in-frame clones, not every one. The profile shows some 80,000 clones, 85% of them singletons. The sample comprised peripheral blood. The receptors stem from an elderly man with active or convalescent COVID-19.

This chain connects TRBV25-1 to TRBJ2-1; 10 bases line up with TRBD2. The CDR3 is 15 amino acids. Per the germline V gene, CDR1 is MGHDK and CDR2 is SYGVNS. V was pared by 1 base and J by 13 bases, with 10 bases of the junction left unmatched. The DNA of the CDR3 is TGTGCCAGCAGTGAATTAGCGGGGGGCCTCGCTAGTCAGTTCTTC. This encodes CASSELAGGLASQFF.

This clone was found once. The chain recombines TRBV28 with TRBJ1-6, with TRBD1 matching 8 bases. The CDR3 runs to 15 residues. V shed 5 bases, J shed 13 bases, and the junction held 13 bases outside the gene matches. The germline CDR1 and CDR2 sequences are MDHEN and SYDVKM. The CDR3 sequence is CASSNRDRPSSPLHF. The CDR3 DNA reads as TGTGCCAGCAGTAACAGGGACAGGCCCTCTTCTCCCCTCCACTTT.

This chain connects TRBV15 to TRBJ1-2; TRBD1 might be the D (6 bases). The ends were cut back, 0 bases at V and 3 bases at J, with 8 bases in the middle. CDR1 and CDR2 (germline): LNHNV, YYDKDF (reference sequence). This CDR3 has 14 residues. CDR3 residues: CATSREQGDYGYTF. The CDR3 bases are TGTGCCACCAGCAGAGAACAGGGTGACTATGGCTACACCTTC.

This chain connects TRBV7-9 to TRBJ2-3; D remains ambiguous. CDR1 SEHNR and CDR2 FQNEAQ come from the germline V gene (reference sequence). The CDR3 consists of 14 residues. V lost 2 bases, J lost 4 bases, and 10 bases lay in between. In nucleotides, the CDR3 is TGTGCCAGCAGCTTAAGCGTCAAATCAGATACGCAGTATTTT. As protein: CASSLSVKSDTQYF.